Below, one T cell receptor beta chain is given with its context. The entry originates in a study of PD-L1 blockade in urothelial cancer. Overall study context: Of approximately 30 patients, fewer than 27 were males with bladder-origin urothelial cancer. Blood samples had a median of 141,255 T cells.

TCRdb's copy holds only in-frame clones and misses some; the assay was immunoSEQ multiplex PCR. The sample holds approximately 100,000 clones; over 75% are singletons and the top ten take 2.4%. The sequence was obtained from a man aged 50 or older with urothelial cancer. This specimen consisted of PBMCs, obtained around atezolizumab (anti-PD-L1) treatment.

CDR3 nucleotide sequence: TGTGCCAGCAGCCCGGGGGGACAGGTACAAGCGGATACGCAGTATTTT. Encoded protein: CASSPGGQVQADTQYF. The rearrangement uses TRBV7-9 and TRBJ2-3, with a tentative D call TRBD1 (8 bases). V was clipped by 5 bases and J by 6 bases, with 21 bases between them. The CDR3 covers 16 residues. Looked up from germline, CDR1 is SEHNR and CDR2 is FQNEAQ (reference sequence). The full variable domain, with the rest looked up from reference TRBV7-9 and TRBJ2-3, is DTGVSQNPRHKITKRGQNVTFRCDPISEHNRLYWYRQTLGQGPEFLTYFQNEAQLEKSRLLSDRFSAERPKGSFSTLEIQRTEQGDSAMYLCASSPGGQVQADTQYFGPGTRLTVL.